This paragraph covers one TCR beta chain sequence. The record originates from a study of human T cells and chemical hapten exposure. About the research overall: Patients, predominantly female, presented with alopecia areata, totalis or universalis.

CDR1 KGHSY and CDR2 FQNENV come from the germline V gene. V was pared by 4 bases and J by 4 bases, with 7 bases of the junction left unmatched. The CDR3 has 15 amino acids. Using its own MiXCR run on the RACE reads, TCRdb lists one record per CDR3 protein. The repertoire has 85,000 to 90,000 distinct CDR3 sequences, 8% to 10% of them found once; the top ten carry approximately 3.9%. Stated time point: pre-sensitization, week 0. The treatment is: therapeutic diphenylcyclopropenone sensitization with weekly scalp DPC. This clonotype was sampled from a woman in her forties with alopecia areata. Some clones in this sample may be carry-over from other donors' samples. V and J are TRBV16 and TRBJ1-1, with 9 bases lining up with TRBD1. Sequenced material: whole blood, taken in connection with sensitization to the hapten diphenylcyclopropenone (DPC). The DNA for the CDR3 is TGTGCCAGCAGCCCTCCGGACAGGGGAGGCACTGAAGCTTTCTTT. This gives the protein CASSPPDRGGTEAFF.